A single sample is the source of the 26 T cell receptor beta chains below, sequenced in a study of cytomegalovirus exposure and HLA in healthy donors. Vbeta (60) and Jbeta (13) primers were used in the PCR. The table came from immunoSEQ multiplex PCR; TCRdb's copy has only in-frame clones and leaves some out. The sample lists some 95,000 clones, 60% to 75% occurring once. The source material was PBMCs. These receptors came from a female donor in good health and CMV-seronegative.

The chain carries TRBV6-5 and TRBJ2-7; 9 positions agree with TRBD2. The CDR3 totals 14 residues. CDR1 and CDR2 from the germline V gene are MNHEY and SVGAGI. J lost 1 base, V lost 6 bases, and 4 bases had no gene match. The DNA for the CDR3 is TGTGCCAGCAGCCCTAGCGGGATTTCCTACGAGCAGTACTTC. It is translated as CASSPSGISYEQYF.

V gene TRBV13 combines with J gene TRBJ2-7; 7 bases agree with TRBD2. From germline, CDR1 is PRHDT and CDR2 FYEKMQ (reference sequence). The CDR3 is made up of 13 amino acids. V dropped 4 bases and J dropped 5; count of bases not matched to a gene: 5. CDR3 amino acids: CASSSSGADEQYF. The CDR3 DNA reads as TGTGCCAGCAGCTCAAGCGGGGCCGACGAGCAGTACTTC.

The V gene is TRBV19, the J gene TRBJ2-5; no clear D. This CDR3 has 15 amino acids. Trimming stripped 3 bases from V and 1 base from J, with 12 bases between. Looked up from germline, CDR1 is LNHDA and CDR2 is SQIVND (reference sequence). DNA for the CDR3: TGTGCCAGTAGTATCTCGTCCGGGTCCCAAGAGACCCAGTACTTC. It specifies CASSISSGSQETQYF. The full variable domain, rest sourced from reference TRBV19 and TRBJ2-5, is DGGITQSPKYLFRKEGQNVTLSCEQNLNHDAMYWYRQDPGQGLRLIYYSQIVNDFQKGDIAEGYSVSREKKESFPLTVTSAQKNPTAFYLCASSISSGSQETQYFGPGTRLLVL.

This clone was detected a few times. The chain combines TRBV2 with TRBJ1-2; 10 nucleotides match TRBD1. Trimming cost V 4 bases and J 5 bases; bases outside gene matches: 1. CDR1 is SNHLY and CDR2 is FYNNEI in the germline V gene. The CDR3 is made up of 13 amino acids. The CDR3 nucleotides are TGTGCCAGCAGTGGGGGACAGGGGTATGGCTACACCTTC. Amino acid sequence: CASSGGQGYGYTF.

The rearrangement joins TRBV19 to TRBJ2-3; TRBD2 matches at 9 bases. The junction had 8 bases not matched to a gene; V was cut back by 5 bases and J by 2 bases. The germline CDR1 and CDR2 sequences are LNHDA and SQIVND (reference sequence). The CDR3 covers 16 residues. The CDR3 coding sequence is TGTGCCAGTAGTCCTAGGCTAGCGGGGTACACAGATACGCAGTATTTT. It encodes CASSPRLAGYTDTQYF.

The chain carries TRBV19 and TRBJ1-3, with D possibly matching TRBD1 (6 bases). This CDR3 contains 15 residues. CDR1 is LNHDA and CDR2 is SQIVND in the germline V gene (reference sequence). Deletions cut 2 bases from V and 3 bases from J, with 11 bases between. This chain's CDR3 is CASSITGSGGNTIYF. CDR3 nucleotides: TGTGCCAGTAGTATAACAGGGTCAGGTGGAAACACCATATATTTT.

The chain recombines TRBV5-1 with TRBJ1-1; TRBD1 might be the D (6 bases). This CDR3 has 15 amino acids. The germline CDR1 and CDR2 sequences are SGHRS and YFSETQ. Trimming shortened V by 4 bases and J by 1 base, and 14 bases separated the two germline ends. CDR3 protein: CASSPGWGQNTEAFF. The CDR3 DNA is TGCGCCAGCAGCCCTGGATGGGGGCAGAACACTGAAGCTTTCTTT. Full variable domain (missing parts from reference TRBV5-1 and TRBJ1-1): KAGVTQTPRYLIKTRGQQVTLSCSPISGHRSVSWYQQTPGQGLQFLFEYFSETQRNKGNFPGRFSGRQFSNSRSEMNVSTLELGDSALYLCASSPGWGQNTEAFFGQGTRLTVV.

CDR3 nucleotides: TGCGCCAGCAGGGGAGGGGCCTACAATGAGCAGTTCTTC. This translates into CASRGGAYNEQFF. J is TRBJ2-1 and V is TRBV4-1, with 7 bases identical to TRBD2. The CDR3 has 13 amino acids. V was pared by 6 bases and J by 2 bases, with 1 base of the junction left unmatched. The germline gives CDR1 MGHRA, CDR2 YSYEKL.

The chain joins TRBV6-1 to TRBJ2-3; 9 nucleotides agree with TRBD1. Trimming cost V 4 bases and J 3 bases; bases outside gene matches: 5. Germline V gives CDR1 MNHNS, CDR2 SASEGT. This CDR3 comprises 15 residues. The CDR3 DNA reads TGTGCCAGCAGTGGGGGACAGGGAGTAACAGATACGCAGTATTTT. This sequence encodes CASSGGQGVTDTQYF.

This clone was seen a handful of times. The V and J genes are TRBV2 and TRBJ2-5; 10 nucleotides align to TRBD1. J was trimmed by 4 bases and V by 3 bases; bases with no gene match: 2. This CDR3 is built from 14 residues. CDR1 and CDR2 from the germline V gene are SNHLY and FYNNEI. In DNA form, the CDR3 reads TGTGCCAGCAGTGAGGGGACAGGGGTAGAGACCCAGTACTTC. Protein product: CASSEGTGVETQYF.

V is TRBV5-1 and J is TRBJ1-1; no clear D. The CDR3 is made up of 14 amino acids. Trimming stripped 0 bases from V and 0 bases from J, with 6 bases between. In germline, CDR1 is SGHRS, CDR2 YFSETQ. DNA of the CDR3: TGCGCCAGCAGCTTGGGTCCAGTGAACACTGAAGCTTTCTTT. Protein: CASSLGPVNTEAFF.

This clone appeared a few times. The chain recombines TRBV9 with TRBJ2-1, with a weak D call TRBD2 (6 bases). Trimming pared 0 bases from V and 7 bases from J, leaving 8 bases between. Per germline, CDR1 SGDLS and CDR2 YYNGEE. The CDR3 is 13 amino acids. CDR3 coding DNA: TGTGCCAGCAGCGTAGAGGGGAGGAATGAGCAGTTCTTC. This encodes CASSVEGRNEQFF.

The chain recombines TRBV4-3 with TRBJ1-1; D gene ambiguous. Trimming took off 4 bases at V and 1 base at J, with 4 bases between the two ends. Germline loops: CDR1 LGHNA, CDR2 YSLEER. CDR3 size: 12 residues. The CDR3 sequence: CASSRGNTEAFF. The CDR3 nucleotides read TGCGCCAGCAGCCGAGGGAACACTGAAGCTTTCTTT.

The V call is TRBV21-1, the J call TRBJ1-2; TRBD1 is taken as the D call from the table, unchecked against the DNA. TRBV21-1 is designated a pseudogene. The CDR3 contains 14 residues. DNA of the CDR3: TGTGCCAGCAGCAAAGAAGGGGCTAACTATGGCTACACCTTC. Amino acids: CASSKEGANYGYTF.

The chain couples TRBV4-1 to TRBJ2-5, with 7 bases aligning to TRBD2. CDR3 length: 15 amino acids. Germline CDR1 and CDR2: MGHRA and YSYEKL. J lost 9 bases, V lost 6 bases, and 16 bases had no gene match. The CDR3 DNA sequence: TGCGCCAGCAGTCTCAGCGGGACCGGCAATGAGGCCCAGTACTTC. It codes for CASSLSGTGNEAQYF.

The chain carries TRBV29-1 and TRBJ2-7; 10 bases map to TRBD2. J lost 2 bases, V lost 5 bases, and 0 bases had no gene match. The germline V gene has CDR1 SQVTM and CDR2 ANQGSEA. This CDR3 region has 12 residues. CDR3 DNA: TGCAGCGTTCTAGCGGGGGCCTACGAGCAGTACTTC. It is translated as CSVLAGAYEQYF.

V and J are TRBV7-3 and TRBJ2-1; 7 bases map to TRBD2. J lost 5 bases, V lost 3 bases, and 7 bases had no gene match. CDR1 and CDR2 (germline): SGHTA, FQGTGA. This CDR3 is built from 15 residues. CDR3 in amino acids: CASSFAASGDNEQFF. As DNA, the CDR3 is TGTGCCAGCAGCTTTGCTGCTAGCGGAGACAATGAGCAGTTCTTC.

This clone has more than one count but fewer than ten. The chain carries TRBV2 and TRBJ1-4; 7 nucleotides align to TRBD1. There are 14 residues in the CDR3. J was trimmed by 6 bases and V by 6 bases; bases with no gene match: 7. From germline, CDR1 is SNHLY and CDR2 FYNNEI. For the CDR3, the DNA is TGTGCCAGCAGCCCGGGACAGTGGCATGAAAAACTGTTTTTT. Encoded protein: CASSPGQWHEKLFF.

V usage is TRBV10-3 and J usage is TRBJ1-1, with 8 bases that match TRBD1. This CDR3 is built from 15 residues. V trimming: 6 bases; J trimming: 2 bases; junction bases outside the gene matches: 8. Germline CDR1 and CDR2: ENHRY and SYGVKD. The CDR3 is CAISPDRVANTEAFF. For the CDR3, the DNA is TGTGCCATCAGCCCGGACAGGGTCGCAAACACTGAAGCTTTCTTT.

V usage is TRBV30 and J usage is TRBJ1-2; D may be TRBD1 (5 bases). V lost 7 bases to trimming and J lost 0 bases, with 12 bases between them. Germline CDR1 is GTSNPN and CDR2 is SVGIG (reference sequence). This CDR3 contains 13 residues. DNA for the CDR3: TGTGCCTCCTACAGGAGTTCTAACTATGGCTACACCTTC. Its protein product is CASYRSSNYGYTF.

V and J are TRBV27 and TRBJ2-1; 7 bases map to TRBD2. The CDR3 is made up of 14 amino acids. V lost 2 bases to trimming and J lost 7 bases; unmatched junction nucleotides: 5. Per germline, CDR1 MNHEY and CDR2 SMNVEV (reference sequence). The CDR3 DNA sequence: TGTGCCAGCAGTTTAAGACGGGGACTAAATGAGCAGTTCTTC. Its protein is CASSLRRGLNEQFF.

The chain recombines TRBV2 with TRBJ1-4; 8 bases are a match to TRBD1. V lost 5 bases and J lost 10; bases outside the gene matches: 9. The CDR3 has 14 residues. Germline assignment: CDR1 SNHLY and CDR2 FYNNEI. CDR3 sequence reads: CASSKTGVEGKLFF. CDR3 nucleotides: TGTGCCAGCAGTAAGACAGGGGTGGAGGGAAAACTGTTTTTT.

This clone was counted only a few times. The CDR3 region is CASRGAGVNEQFF. DNA for the CDR3: TGTGCCAGCAGGGGAGCCGGGGTTAATGAGCAGTTCTTC. This chain uses TRBV2 with TRBJ2-1; maybe TRBD2 (5 bases). V was trimmed by 6 bases and J by 7 bases, leaving 13 bases between them. The V gene's germline CDR1 is SNHLY and CDR2 FYNNEI. This CDR3 has 13 amino acids. Looking up the rest from reference TRBV2 and TRBJ2-1 gives the full variable domain: EPEVTQTPSHQVTQMGQEVILRCVPISNHLYFYWYRQILGQKVEFLVSFYNNEISEKSEIFDDQFSVERPDGSNFTLKIRSTKLEDSAMYFCASRGAGVNEQFFGPGTRLTVL.

The gene calls are TRBV18 and TRBJ2-1, with 8 bases that match TRBD2. This CDR3 spans 15 amino acids. Germline V gene lookup returns CDR1 KGHSH and CDR2 LQKENI. With V trimmed by 2 bases and J by 2 bases, 2 bases remained unmatched. The CDR3: CASSPLAGPYNEQFF. DNA for the CDR3: TGTGCCAGCTCACCATTAGCGGGGCCCTACAATGAGCAGTTCTTC.

The V gene is TRBV15, the J gene TRBJ2-2; D is perhaps TRBD1 (5 bases). V lost 5 bases and J 5 bases, leaving 18 bases between the germline ends. Germline V gives CDR1 LNHNV, CDR2 YYDKDF (reference sequence). CDR3 length: 16 residues. The CDR3, as DNA: TGTGCCACCAGCTCCCGACAGATAAGGAAGACCGGGGAGCTGTTTTTT. Protein: CATSSRQIRKTGELFF.

J is TRBJ2-1 and V is TRBV29-1; 7 nucleotides match TRBD1. Germline values: CDR1 SQVTM, CDR2 ANQGSEA. The CDR3 consists of 11 residues. V lost 4 bases, J lost 10 bases, and 4 bases stayed unmatched. CDR3 DNA sequence: TGCAGCGTTGCGAGGGGACAGGAGCAGTTCTTC. This gives the protein CSVARGQEQFF.